This TCR beta chain stems from a study of CD8 T cells in Susac syndrome. About the study: Of the sequenced Susac syndrome patients, six had active disease and about 8 were in remission. Points from the study as a whole: It was acknowledged in the study that the number of individuals who were included in its TCR sequencing and HLA analysis was relatively small.

A remark on this clonotype: Its matching antigen is unknown.

The RNA, about 0.5 to 1 ug, was put through reverse transcription using random hexamers. TCRdb reprocessed the immunoSEQ multiplex PCR reads with MiXCR, giving one entry per CDR3 protein. The profile shows around 150,000 distinct CDR3 sequences, approximately 96% of them singletons. The T cells that were sequenced for TCR beta were CD8+ and CD4+ cells from blood. Under recently defined diagnostic criteria, the patients with Susac syndrome qualified as having definite or probable disease. Germline lookup yields CDR1 DFQATT and CDR2 SNEGSKA (reference sequence). V shed 4 bases and J shed 0 bases, with 12 bases lying between them. The CDR3 covers 14 residues.

The sample consisted of CD4+ T cells from PBMCs. The TCR comes from a human donor with Susac syndrome. The rearrangement joins TRBV20-1 to TRBJ1-1; TRBD1 is a possible D gene (6 bases). The DNA of the CDR3 is TGCAGTGCTAATTTAGGGGGGATGAACACTGAAGCTTTCTTT. Translation gives CSANLGGMNTEAFF.